This T cell receptor beta chain emerged from a study of response to subunit inactivated influenza vaccine. V lost 3 bases, J lost 0 bases, and 11 bases lay in between. The germline V gene has CDR1 KGHSH and CDR2 LQKENI. The CDR3 loop spans 15 amino acids. One entry per CDR3 protein results from TCRdb running MiXCR on the RT-PCR reads. The sample yields 400,000 to 650,000 distinct CDR3 sequences, around 7.9% seen once. This clonotype has a handful of counts. The rearrangement uses TRBV18 and TRBJ1-2; possible D gene TRBD1, 6 bases. Sample: PBMCs from blood, taken 23 months after vaccination. This TCR was recovered from a man between 50 and 69 years old who received an inactivated influenza vaccine. The CDR3 region is CASSPTGQTNYGYTF. The DNA of the CDR3 is TGTGCCAGCTCACCTACAGGGCAAACTAACTATGGCTACACCTTC.